This is a list of T cell receptor beta chains from one sample in a study of metastatic and nonmetastatic thyroid tumors. TCRdb re-processed the PCR reads through MiXCR. The table has about 5,400 clones, approximately 30% seen once; the top ten hold less than 25%. The source material was adjacent normal tissue. Every receptor here comes from a female donor with papillary thyroid cancer or a benign thyroid nodule (not recorded which). Some clones in this sample may be carry-over from other donors' samples. The CDR3 runs from the conserved cysteine through the conserved F or W. The order of the fields is V gene, D gene, J gene, CDR3 length, clone size, CDR3 DNA, CDR3 protein. D genes are given only for firm matches. Size is omitted from some rows. Given values are once, few, many or a class for expanded clones.

TRBV29-1	NA	TRBJ2-1	13	NA	TGCAGCGTTGATCGGGGTCAGTACAATGAGCAGTTCTTC	CSVDRGQYNEQFF
TRBV30	NA	TRBJ2-7	13	NA	TGTGCCTGGAGTGTATGGGGCGACTACGAGCAGTACTTC	CAWSVWGDYEQYF
TRBV6-2/TRBV6-3	TRBD2	TRBJ2-1	15	NA	TGTGCCAGCACCTCCTCTAGCGGGACTCAGAATGAGCAGTTCTTC	CASTSSSGTQNEQFF
TRBV5-1	TRBD1	TRBJ1-1	16	NA	TGCGCCAGCAGCTTGGAGGCAGGGGGCCTGGGTACTGAAGCTTTCTTT	CASSLEAGGLGTEAFF
TRBV6-1	NA	TRBJ1-6	14	NA	TGTGCCAGCAGTGAGCGTATCACGGGATCACCCCTCCACTTT	CASSERITGSPLHF
TRBV12-3/TRBV12-4	NA	TRBJ2-3	15	NA	TGTGCCAGCAGTTCGGGTAGCGTTGTCCCAGATACGCAGTATTTT	CASSSGSVVPDTQYF
TRBV7-8	TRBD2	TRBJ2-7	17	once	TGTGCCAGCAACAGCCATAGACTAGCGGGGGCCAAAGCCGAGCAGTACTTC	CASNSHRLAGAKAEQYF
TRBV6-1	NA	TRBJ1-2	14	many	TGTGCCAGCACCGAGGGTGGGTCCTCCCGAGGCTACACCTTC	CASTEGGSSRGYTF
TRBV12-3/TRBV12-4	NA	TRBJ2-2	13	few	TGTGCCAGCCATTGGGGGGTATCCGGGGAGCTGTTTTTT	CASHWGVSGELFF
TRBV25-1	NA	TRBJ2-7	11	NA	TGTGCCAGCAGTGACTCCTACGAGCAGTACTTC	CASSDSYEQYF
TRBV20-1	NA	TRBJ2-7	12	NA	TGCAGTGCGAATCAGGGGCCGGTCGAGCAGTACTTC	CSANQGPVEQYF
TRBV2	NA	TRBJ2-2	13	few	TGTGCCAGCAGTTACAGCGGCACCGGGGAGCTGTTTTTT	CASSYSGTGELFF
TRBV6-1	NA	TRBJ1-5	16	NA	TGTGCCAGCAGTGTTCGGAAAGGGCAGGGAAGGCAGCCCCAGCATTTC	CASSVRKGQGRQPQHF
TRBV6-5	TRBD2	TRBJ2-1	18	NA	TGTGCCAGCAGTTTCCAGATCCCGGGACTAGCGAGCTACAATGAGCAGTTCTTC	CASSFQIPGLASYNEQFF
TRBV19	NA	TRBJ1-5	15	few	TGTGCCAGTACCCCCAGTGGGCCCGCCGATCAGCCCCAGCATTTT	CASTPSGPADQPQHF
TRBV7-2	NA	TRBJ2-7	13	few	TGTGCCAGCAGCCGCCCGGACCTGTACGAGCAGTACTTC	CASSRPDLYEQYF
TRBV11-3	TRBD1	TRBJ2-7	15	NA	TGTGCCAGCAGCTCTTTCGGACAGGGGGCGTCCGAGCAGTACTTC	CASSSFGQGASEQYF
TRBV9	NA	TRBJ1-6	15	NA	TGTGCCAGCAGCGTAGGGTCGGTGGGGAATTCACCCCTCCACTTT	CASSVGSVGNSPLHF
TRBV20-1	NA	TRBJ2-7	13	NA	TGCAGTGCTAGAACACCGGGGAGCTACGAGCAGTACTTC	CSARTPGSYEQYF
TRBV9	TRBD1	TRBJ2-7	14	NA	TGTGCCAGCGGAAGAGGGACAGGGGGCGGCGAGCAGTACTTC	CASGRGTGGGEQYF
TRBV3-1	NA	TRBJ2-1	17	NA	TGTGCCAGCAGCCATCCCGGCGGGGCAGCTTTCTACAATGAGCAGTTCTTC	CASSHPGGAAFYNEQFF
TRBV6-6	TRBD2	TRBJ2-3	17	few	TGTGCCAGCAGCAAATATTTTAGCGGGAGTGGAACAGATACGCAGTATTTT	CASSKYFSGSGTDTQYF
TRBV2	NA	TRBJ2-3	17	NA	TGTGCCAGCAGTGAAGACTGGGGTGGATTTGGCACAGATACGCAGTATTTT	CASSEDWGGFGTDTQYF
TRBV12-3/TRBV12-4	NA	TRBJ2-7	13	NA	TGTGCCAGCAGTCAGGGGTGGCTCTACGAGCAGTACTTC	CASSQGWLYEQYF
TRBV5-1	NA	TRBJ1-2	15	once	TGCGCCAGCAGCTTGGGTGACAGTACTCCAGCGTGCTACACCTTC	CASSLGDSTPACYTF
TRBV2	TRBD2	TRBJ2-3	15	few	TGTGCCAGCAGCAAGTCACTAGCGGGAGGAGACACGCAGTATTTT	CASSKSLAGGDTQYF
TRBV7-2	TRBD2	TRBJ2-3	15	large	TGTGCCAGCAGCCTGGGACTAGTTCTTCCAGATACGCAGTATTTT	CASSLGLVLPDTQYF
TRBV6-5	NA	TRBJ1-1	15	NA	TGTGCCAGCAGTTACTCCGGGGTGGGCGGCACTGAAGCTTTCTTT	CASSYSGVGGTEAFF
TRBV7-9	TRBD1	TRBJ2-7	17	NA	TGTGCCAGCAGTCCTACATCCGGGACAGGGGGCATCTACGAGCAGTACTTC	CASSPTSGTGGIYEQYF
TRBV28	TRBD1	TRBJ2-7	14	NA	TGTGCCAGCAGTTTCGGTGGCAGGGGGCGTGAGCAGTACTTC	CASSFGGRGREQYF
TRBV7-2	NA	TRBJ1-5	15	NA	TGTGCCAGCAGCTTAGCCAGTGCGGGGAATCAGCCCCAGCATTTT	CASSLASAGNQPQHF
TRBV30	NA	TRBJ2-7	14	NA	TGTGCCTGGAGTGTATCGGGCACCGCCTACGAGCAGTACTTC	CAWSVSGTAYEQYF
TRBV27	NA	TRBJ2-2	14	NA	TGTGCCAGCAGTTTAATGGATAACACCGGGGAGCTGTTTTTT	CASSLMDNTGELFF
TRBV27	NA	TRBJ1-5	14	NA	TGTGCCAGCAGTTTATATCGTGGGGATCAGCCCCAGCATTTT	CASSLYRGDQPQHF
TRBV12-3/TRBV12-4	NA	TRBJ2-7	12	NA	TGTGCCAGCAGTGCCCAGGGATACGAGCAGTACTTC	CASSAQGYEQYF
TRBV7-8	TRBD1	TRBJ1-2	13	NA	TGTGCCAGCAGCTTGGGACAGGGATATGGCTACACCTTC	CASSLGQGYGYTF
TRBV12-3/TRBV12-4	TRBD1	TRBJ1-1	16	few	TGTGCCAGCAGCTATGACAGGGGGCTTGAGGACACTGAAGCTTTCTTT	CASSYDRGLEDTEAFF
TRBV12-3/TRBV12-4	TRBD1	TRBJ2-2	14	NA	TGTGCCAGCAGCTGGACAGGGGACACCGGGGAGCTGTTTTTT	CASSWTGDTGELFF
TRBV28	TRBD1	TRBJ1-2	13	NA	TGTGCCAGCGACTCTACAGGGGGCTCTGGCTACACCTTC	CASDSTGGSGYTF